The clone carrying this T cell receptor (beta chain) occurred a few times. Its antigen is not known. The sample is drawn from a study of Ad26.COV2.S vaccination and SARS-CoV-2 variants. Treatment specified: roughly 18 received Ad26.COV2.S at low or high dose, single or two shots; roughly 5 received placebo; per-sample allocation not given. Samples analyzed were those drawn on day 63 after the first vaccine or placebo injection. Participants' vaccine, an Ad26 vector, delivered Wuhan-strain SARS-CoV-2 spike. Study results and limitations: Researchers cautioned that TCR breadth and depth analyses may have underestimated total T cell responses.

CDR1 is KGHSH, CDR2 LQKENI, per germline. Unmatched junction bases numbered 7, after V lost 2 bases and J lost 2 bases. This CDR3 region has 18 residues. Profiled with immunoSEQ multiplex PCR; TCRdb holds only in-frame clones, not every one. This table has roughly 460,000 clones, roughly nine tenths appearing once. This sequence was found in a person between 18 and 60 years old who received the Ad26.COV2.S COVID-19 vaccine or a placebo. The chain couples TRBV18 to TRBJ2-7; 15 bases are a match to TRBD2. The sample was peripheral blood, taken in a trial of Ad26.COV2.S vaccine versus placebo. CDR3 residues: CASSPRTSGRAGAYEQYF. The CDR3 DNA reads TGTGCCAGCTCACCAAGGACTAGCGGGAGGGCGGGGGCCTACGAGCAGTACTTC.